A selection of T cell receptor beta chains follows, all from one sample in a study of blood T cells in healthy people across ages. TCRdb fed the 5' RACE reads into MiXCR, producing one record per CDR3 protein. The sample comprises roughly 570,000 distinct CDR3 sequences, 27% of which are singletons, and 15% to 20% rests with the top ten. The sequenced sample consisted of blood. The receptors originated from a woman in her seventies in good health. Each CDR3 is given with its conserved first and last residue. The order of the fields is D gene, V gene, clone size, J gene, CDR3 DNA, CDR3 protein. A D gene is named only where the DNA matches it firmly. Not all rows give a size; the values are once, few, many and, for expanded clones, a class.

-	TRBV6-2/TRBV6-3	few	TRBJ1-1	TGTGCCAGCAGTCGGGGAGGAGGTTCGGCTTTCTTT	CASSRGGGSAFF
-	TRBV29-1	-	TRBJ2-7	TGCAGCGTTCGGACGGGGAGCCTCTACGAGCAGTACTTC	CSVRTGSLYEQYF
-	TRBV7-2	-	TRBJ1-2	TGTGCCAGCACCGTTAACTATGGCTACACCTTC	CASTVNYGYTF
-	TRBV10-3	-	TRBJ2-3	TGTGCCATCAGTGGATGGGGGGCATCAGATACGCAGTATTTT	CAISGWGASDTQYF
TRBD1	TRBV7-9	-	TRBJ2-7	TGTGCCAGCAGCCGCGGACAGGGGTCGAGCATAAGCTCCTACGAGCAGTACTTC	CASSRGQGSSISSYEQYF
TRBD2	TRBV9	-	TRBJ2-1	TGTGCCAGCAGCGGGACTAGCGGGGACTACAATGAGCAGTTCTTC	CASSGTSGDYNEQFF
-	TRBV3-1	-	TRBJ1-5	TGTGCCAGCAGCCAAAGGGGGAATAGCAATCAGCCCCAGCATTTT	CASSQRGNSNQPQHF
TRBD1	TRBV6-6	few	TRBJ2-7	TGTGCCAGCAGTAATAACCCCGGGACAGGGGTTGACGAGCAGTACTTC	CASSNNPGTGVDEQYF
-	TRBV12-3/TRBV12-4	few	TRBJ1-1	TGTGCCAGCAGTTTAGTTCAGGCGATGGACACTGAAGCTTTCTTT	CASSLVQAMDTEAFF
-	TRBV10-1	-	TRBJ1-2	TGCGCCAGCCAAAAGGGAGGCTATGGCTACACCTTC	CASQKGGYGYTF
TRBD1	TRBV29-1	few	TRBJ2-7	TGCAGCGTCGGACAGGGTAGATGGGAGCAGTACTTC	CSVGQGRWEQYF
-	TRBV4-3	-	TRBJ1-1	TGCGCCAGCAGCCCGGACAGCAACACTGAAGCTTTCTTT	CASSPDSNTEAFF
-	TRBV12-3/TRBV12-4	few	TRBJ1-1	TGTGCCAGCAGTCGACACCGTAGTGAAGCTTTCTTT	CASSRHRSEAFF
-	TRBV4-3	few	TRBJ1-3	TGCGCCAGCAGCCCGGCCAATGGAAACACCATATATTTT	CASSPANGNTIYF
TRBD2	TRBV9	few	TRBJ2-3	TGTGCCAGCAGCCCTAAGATAGCGGGGGGCACAGATACGCAGTATTTT	CASSPKIAGGTDTQYF
-	TRBV20-1	-	TRBJ2-5	TGCAGTGCTAGTTCTGCGCAAGAGACCCAGTACTTC	CSASSAQETQYF
TRBD1	TRBV7-2	few	TRBJ1-2	TGTGCCAGCACCCAAATGGGGGGACAGGGCTATGGCTACACCTTC	CASTQMGGQGYGYTF
TRBD2	TRBV5-1	-	TRBJ2-2	TGCGCCAGCAGCTTGGTCCCGGGGGGGCCTTACACCGGGGAGCTGTTTTTT	CASSLVPGGPYTGELFF
-	TRBV29-1	-	TRBJ1-1	TGCAGCGGGAGGGGGGAAATGAACACTGAAGCTTTCTTT	CSGRGEMNTEAFF
-	TRBV7-2	few	TRBJ1-5	TGTGCCAGCAGCTTAGTCAGGGGCGGACAGCCCCAGCATTTT	CASSLVRGGQPQHF
-	TRBV10-3	-	TRBJ2-7	TGTGCCATCAACCAAGAAGGCGAGCAGTACTTC	CAINQEGEQYF
-	TRBV5-1	-	TRBJ1-2	TGCGCCAGCAGCTTGGCTACCGGGGGCAACTATGGCTACACCTTC	CASSLATGGNYGYTF
-	TRBV12-3/TRBV12-4	-	TRBJ2-1	TGTGCCAGCAGTTTGAGAAAATCTATTAATGGCAATGAGCAGTTCTTC	CASSLRKSINGNEQFF
-	TRBV20-1	few	TRBJ1-5	TGCAGTGCTAGAGTTTCGGGGGGTAGCAATCAGCCCCAGCATTTT	CSARVSGGSNQPQHF
TRBD1	TRBV29-1	-	TRBJ2-1	TGCAGCGTTGTGGGGGCCGGGACAGGATACAATGAGCAGTTCTTC	CSVVGAGTGYNEQFF
-	TRBV24-1	-	TRBJ1-2	TGTGCCACCAGTGAGCCGGGGGTCAACTATGGCTACACCTTC	CATSEPGVNYGYTF
TRBD1	TRBV10-3	few	TRBJ1-4	TGTGCCATCAGTGAGGGACAGGTTGAAAAACTGTTTTTT	CAISEGQVEKLFF
-	TRBV5-1	few	TRBJ1-4	TGCGCCAGCAGCTTGACAGGGCCTAGAGAAAAACTGTTTTTT	CASSLTGPREKLFF
TRBD1	TRBV20-1	once	TRBJ1-2	TGCAGTGCCAGACAGGGGGCGCAGAACTATGGCTACACCTTC	CSARQGAQNYGYTF
-	TRBV12-3/TRBV12-4	many	TRBJ1-4	TGTGCCAGCAGTTTTGAGGACGGCCTTAATGAAAAACTGTTTTTT	CASSFEDGLNEKLFF
-	TRBV24-1	-	TRBJ2-5	TGTGCCACCAGTGGGTGGGGGGAGACCCAGTACTTC	CATSGWGETQYF
-	TRBV10-3	-	TRBJ1-5	TGTGCCATCAGTGAAGCGGGGGAGGGCAATCAGCCCCAGCATTTT	CAISEAGEGNQPQHF
-	TRBV7-8	-	TRBJ2-7	TGTGCCAGCAGCCAACTGGGCAGGAGCTCCTACGAGCAGTACTTC	CASSQLGRSSYEQYF